Reported below is one T cell receptor (beta chain). This specimen comes from a study of blood T cell repertoires in COVID-19. At the level of the study: The samples span acute and convalescent COVID-19 from the United States, Italy and Spain. The analysed material was cDNA or gDNA that came from T cells, B-cell-depleted T cells, or PBMCs.

Germline loops: CDR1 ENHRY, CDR2 SYGVKD. The length of the CDR3 is 15 residues. V was shortened by 6 bases and J by 6 bases, with 20 bases between the two germline ends. In the study's own analysis: Scientists estimated how many nucleated cells there were by amplifying reference gene primers. Assay used: immunoSEQ multiplex PCR; TCRdb lists only in-frame clones, some missing. The DNA was the basis for D and trimming; V, J and clone size are from that table. Among 240,000 or so clones listed, about 82% were seen once. The sequencing sample was made of peripheral blood. This clonotype was obtained from a man at least 80 years old with acute or convalescent COVID-19. The V call is TRBV10-3, the J call TRBJ1-2; perhaps TRBD1 as D (6 bases). The CDR3 protein is CAIRDTGQHYNGYTF. CDR3 DNA sequence: TGTGCCATCAGGGACACAGGACAGCACTACAATGGCTACACCTTC.